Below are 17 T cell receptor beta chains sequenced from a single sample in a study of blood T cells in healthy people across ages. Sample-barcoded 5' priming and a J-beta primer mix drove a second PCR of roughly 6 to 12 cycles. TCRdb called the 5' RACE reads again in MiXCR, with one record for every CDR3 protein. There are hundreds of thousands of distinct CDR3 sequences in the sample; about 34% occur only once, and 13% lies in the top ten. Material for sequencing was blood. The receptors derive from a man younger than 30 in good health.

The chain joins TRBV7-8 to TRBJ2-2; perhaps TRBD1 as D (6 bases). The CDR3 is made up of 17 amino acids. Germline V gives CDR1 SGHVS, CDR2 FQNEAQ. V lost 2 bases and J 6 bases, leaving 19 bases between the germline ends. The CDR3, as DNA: TGTGCCAGCAGCTTAACCAACACAGGGAGAGACGCCGGGGAGCTGTTTTTT. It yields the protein CASSLTNTGRDAGELFF.

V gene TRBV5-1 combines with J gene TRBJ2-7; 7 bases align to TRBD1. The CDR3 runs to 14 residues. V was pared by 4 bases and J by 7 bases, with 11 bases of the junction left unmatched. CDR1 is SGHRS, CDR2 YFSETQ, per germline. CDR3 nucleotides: TGCGCCAGCAGCCCGGACAGGCTGGGGAATGAGCAGTACTTC. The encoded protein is CASSPDRLGNEQYF.

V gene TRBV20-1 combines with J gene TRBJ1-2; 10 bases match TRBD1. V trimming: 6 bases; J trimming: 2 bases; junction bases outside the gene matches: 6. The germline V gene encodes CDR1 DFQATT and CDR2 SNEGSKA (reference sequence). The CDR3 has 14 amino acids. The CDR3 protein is CSAQRQGANYGYTF. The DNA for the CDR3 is TGCAGTGCACAACGACAGGGGGCAAACTATGGCTACACCTTC.

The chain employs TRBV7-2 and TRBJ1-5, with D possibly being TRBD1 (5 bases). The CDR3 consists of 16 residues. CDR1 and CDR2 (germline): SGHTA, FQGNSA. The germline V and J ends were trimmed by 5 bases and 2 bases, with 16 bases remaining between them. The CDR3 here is CASSLNQGSRNQPQHF. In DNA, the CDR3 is TGTGCCAGCAGCCTAAATCAGGGAAGTCGCAATCAGCCCCAGCATTTT.

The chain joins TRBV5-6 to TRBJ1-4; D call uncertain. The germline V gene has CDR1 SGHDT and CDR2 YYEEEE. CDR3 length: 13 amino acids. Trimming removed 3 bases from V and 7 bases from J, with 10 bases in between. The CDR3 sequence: CASSSHPGEKLFF. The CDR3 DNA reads TGTGCCAGCAGCTCTCACCCAGGTGAAAAACTGTTTTTT.

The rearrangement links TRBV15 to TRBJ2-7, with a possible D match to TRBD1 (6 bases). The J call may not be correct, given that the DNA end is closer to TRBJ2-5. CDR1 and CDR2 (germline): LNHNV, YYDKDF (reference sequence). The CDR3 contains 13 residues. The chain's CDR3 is CATSSRGWETQYF. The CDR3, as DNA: TGTGCCACCAGCAGCAGGGGTTGGGAGACCCAGTACTTC.

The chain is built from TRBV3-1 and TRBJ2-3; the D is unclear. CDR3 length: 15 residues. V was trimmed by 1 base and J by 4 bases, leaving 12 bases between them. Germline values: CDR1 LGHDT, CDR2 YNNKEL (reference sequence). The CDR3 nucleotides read TGTGCCAGCAGCCAAGCAGGACCAGCCCCAGATACGCAGTATTTT. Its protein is CASSQAGPAPDTQYF.

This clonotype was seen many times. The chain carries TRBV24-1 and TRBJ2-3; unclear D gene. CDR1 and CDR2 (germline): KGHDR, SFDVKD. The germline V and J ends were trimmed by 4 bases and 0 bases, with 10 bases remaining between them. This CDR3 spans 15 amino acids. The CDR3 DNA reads TGTGCCACCAGTGACCAGCGACAAAGCACAGATACGCAGTATTTT. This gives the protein CATSDQRQSTDTQYF.

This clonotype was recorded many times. The CDR3 DNA sequence: TGTGCCATCAGTGAGTCGACTAGCGGTGACAATGAGCAGTTCTTC. Translated, it gives CAISESTSGDNEQFF. The chain has TRBV10-3 and TRBJ2-1; 9 bases are shared with TRBD2. The CDR3 contains 15 residues. CDR1 is ENHRY, CDR2 SYGVKD, per germline. V was clipped by 0 bases and J by 5 bases; unmatched bases: 2.

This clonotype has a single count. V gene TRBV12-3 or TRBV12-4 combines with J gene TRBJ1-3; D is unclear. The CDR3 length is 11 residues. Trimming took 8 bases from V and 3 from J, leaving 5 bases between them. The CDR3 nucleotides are TGTGCCAGCGATAGTGGAAACACCATATATTTT. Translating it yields CASDSGNTIYF.

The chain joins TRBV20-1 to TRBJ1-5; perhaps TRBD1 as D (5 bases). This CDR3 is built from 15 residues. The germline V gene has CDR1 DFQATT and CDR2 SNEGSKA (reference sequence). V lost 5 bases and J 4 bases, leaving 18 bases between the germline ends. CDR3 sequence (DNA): TGCAGTGCTTCCCAGACGGGACGGCAAAATCAGCCCCAGCATTTT. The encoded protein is CSASQTGRQNQPQHF.

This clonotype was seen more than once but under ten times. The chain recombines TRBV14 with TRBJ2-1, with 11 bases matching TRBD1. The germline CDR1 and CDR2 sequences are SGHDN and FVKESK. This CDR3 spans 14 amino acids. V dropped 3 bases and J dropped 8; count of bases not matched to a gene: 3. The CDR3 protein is CASSQGQGGDEQFF. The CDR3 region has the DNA TGTGCCAGCAGCCAGGGACAGGGGGGGGATGAGCAGTTCTTC.

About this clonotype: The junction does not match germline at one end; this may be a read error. The CDR3 DNA reads TGTGCCGGCAGCCAAGATCGTCAGTATAATTCACCCCTCCACTTT. Amino acids: CAGSQDRQYNSPLHF. The genes are TRBV4-2 and TRBJ1-6; D is unclear. Germline CDR1 is LGHNA and CDR2 is YNFKEQ. The length of the CDR3 is 15 residues.

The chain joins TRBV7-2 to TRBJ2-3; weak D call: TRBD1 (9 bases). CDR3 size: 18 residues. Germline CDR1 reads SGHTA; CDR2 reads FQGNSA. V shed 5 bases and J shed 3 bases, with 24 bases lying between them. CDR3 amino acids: CASSPRTGVIAGTDTQYF. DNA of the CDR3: TGTGCCAGCAGCCCTAGGACAGGGGTAATAGCGGGAACAGATACGCAGTATTTT.

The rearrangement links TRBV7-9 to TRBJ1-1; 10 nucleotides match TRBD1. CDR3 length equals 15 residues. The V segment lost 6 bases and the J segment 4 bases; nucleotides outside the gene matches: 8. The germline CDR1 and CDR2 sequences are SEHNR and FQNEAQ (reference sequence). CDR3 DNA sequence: TGTGCCAGCAGACACCGGGACAGGGGTAGCACTGAAGCTTTCTTT. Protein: CASRHRDRGSTEAFF.

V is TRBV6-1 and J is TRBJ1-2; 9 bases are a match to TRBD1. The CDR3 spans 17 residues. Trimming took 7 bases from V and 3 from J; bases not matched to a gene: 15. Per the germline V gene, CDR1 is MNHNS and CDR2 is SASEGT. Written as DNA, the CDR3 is TGTGCCAGCACCCCGGGAAGGGGACAGGGCCCTGACTATGGCTACACCTTC. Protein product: CASTPGRGQGPDYGYTF.

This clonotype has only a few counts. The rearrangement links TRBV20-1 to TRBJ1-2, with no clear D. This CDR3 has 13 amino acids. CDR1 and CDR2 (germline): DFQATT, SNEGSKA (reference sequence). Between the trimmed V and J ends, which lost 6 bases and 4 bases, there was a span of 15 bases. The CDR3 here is CSASRRGGYGYTF. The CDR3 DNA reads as TGCAGTGCCTCCCGCCGAGGCGGCTATGGCTACACCTTC.